A single sample is the source of the 24 T cell receptor beta chains below, sequenced in a study of blood T cell repertoires in COVID-19. Measured with immunoSEQ multiplex PCR; TCRdb has only the in-frame clones, and not every one. The sample records about 500,000 clones, 85% to 90% being singletons. The sample taken for sequencing was peripheral blood. The receptors shown here come from a woman in her fifties or sixties with COVID-19, enrolled during active disease.

The chain has TRBV9 and TRBJ1-2, with 7 bases fitting TRBD1. Germline V lookup: CDR1 SGDLS, CDR2 YYNGEE. V lost 3 bases, J lost 6 bases, and 14 bases stayed unmatched. The CDR3 totals 16 residues. CDR3 amino acids: CASSATPTGTLDGYTF. The DNA for the CDR3 is TGTGCCAGCAGCGCGACCCCGACAGGGACCCTCGATGGCTACACCTTC.

This clone has a single count. The chain joins TRBV27 to TRBJ2-7; D possibly corresponds to TRBD2 (7 bases). This CDR3 comprises 14 residues. Germline V lookup: CDR1 MNHEY, CDR2 SMNVEV (reference sequence). Deletions cut 10 bases from V and 3 bases from J, with 19 bases between. The CDR3: CAIRSQGGLYEQYF. The CDR3 region has the DNA TGTGCCATCCGATCACAGGGAGGGCTCTACGAGCAGTACTTC.

J is TRBJ1-1 and V is TRBV5-1; 8 nucleotides match TRBD1. Trimming took 0 bases from V and 5 from J; bases not matched to a gene: 9. This CDR3 contains 16 residues. The V gene's germline CDR1 is SGHRS and CDR2 YFSETQ. The CDR3 sequence is CASSLAVTGGRTEAFF. The CDR3 DNA reads TGCGCCAGCAGCTTGGCCGTAACAGGGGGAAGGACTGAAGCTTTCTTT. Full variable domain (rest looked up from reference TRBV5-1 and TRBJ1-1): KAGVTQTPRYLIKTRGQQVTLSCSPISGHRSVSWYQQTPGQGLQFLFEYFSETQRNKGNFPGRFSGRQFSNSRSEMNVSTLELGDSALYLCASSLAVTGGRTEAFFGQGTRLTVV.

J is TRBJ1-1 and V is TRBV11-2; no clear D. V was clipped by 8 bases and J by 3 bases, with 13 bases between them. Germline V gene lookup returns CDR1 SGHAT and CDR2 FQNNGV. The CDR3 has 13 amino acids. The CDR3 here is CASRQIFDTEAFF. CDR3 in DNA: TGTGCCAGCCGTCAGATATTTGACACTGAAGCTTTCTTT.

The V and J genes are TRBV5-6 and TRBJ1-3, with D perhaps matching TRBD1 (6 bases). V was shortened by 5 bases and J by 3 bases, with 18 bases between the two germline ends. This CDR3 comprises 16 residues. Germline V gives CDR1 SGHDT, CDR2 YYEEEE. This CDR3 reads CASRLRGQIIGNTIYF. The CDR3 DNA reads as TGTGCCAGCAGGTTACGGGGACAAATTATTGGAAACACCATATATTTT.

The chain has TRBV9 and TRBJ1-5; a possible D gene is TRBD1 (6 bases). CDR1 is SGDLS, CDR2 YYNGEE, per germline. Trimming cost V 3 bases and J 1 base, with 11 bases left between them. The CDR3 has 15 amino acids. The CDR3 region has the DNA TGTGCCAGCAGCGGAGGGGGGGGAAGCAATCAGCCCCAGCATTTT. Its translation is CASSGGGGSNQPQHF.

The chain recombines TRBV5-4 with TRBJ1-2; 12 bases are shared with TRBD1. The CDR3 has 17 amino acids. CDR1 is SGHNT and CDR2 is YYREEE in the germline V gene (reference sequence). V shed 3 bases, J shed 7 bases, and the junction held 13 bases outside the gene matches. The CDR3 region has the DNA TGTGCCAGCAGCTCAGGAACGGGGACAGGGGGCCGTGTTGGCTACACCTTC. Its translation: CASSSGTGTGGRVGYTF.

The V and J genes are TRBV7-9 and TRBJ2-3, with TRBD1 as a possible D gene (5 bases). The CDR3 is 16 residues long. Germline V gene lookup returns CDR1 SEHNR and CDR2 FQNEAQ (reference sequence). V lost 0 bases to trimming and J lost 4 bases, with 14 bases between them. The CDR3 here is CASSLAQKGKADTQYF. CDR3 DNA: TGTGCCAGCAGCTTAGCGCAAAAGGGGAAAGCAGATACGCAGTATTTT.

This chain joins TRBV30 and TRBJ1-6; D possibly corresponds to TRBD1 (5 bases). Germline values: CDR1 GTSNPN, CDR2 SVGIG (reference sequence). Trimming took off 5 bases at V and 9 bases at J, with 17 bases between the two ends. This CDR3 has 14 residues. For the CDR3, the DNA is TGTGCCTGGTCCCAGGGCGCATGGTCTTCACCCCTCCACTTT. Its translation: CAWSQGAWSSPLHF.

This chain uses TRBV2 with TRBJ2-1, with D maybe TRBD1 (5 bases). This CDR3 has 13 residues. V lost 6 bases and J lost 8, with 14 bases in between. Germline CDR1 and CDR2: SNHLY and FYNNEI. CDR3 DNA: TGTGCCAGCAGCGAAAAGGGGTTCGATGAGCAGTTCTTC. Residues: CASSEKGFDEQFF.

The V and J genes are TRBV6-5 and TRBJ1-2; the match to TRBD1 covers 9 bases. The CDR3 is made up of 15 amino acids. Germline lookup yields CDR1 MNHEY and CDR2 SVGAGI. V was clipped by 4 bases and J by 3 bases; unmatched bases: 6. The CDR3 protein is CASSFPGQGHYGYTF. The CDR3, as DNA: TGTGCCAGCAGTTTCCCGGGACAGGGACACTATGGCTACACCTTC.

This chain uses TRBV4-2 with TRBJ1-6; D call uncertain. The CDR3 is made up of 16 amino acids. Trimming took 4 bases from V and 0 from J, leaving 10 bases between them. Germline CDR1 reads LGHNA; CDR2 reads YNFKEQ. DNA for the CDR3: TGTGCCAGCAGCCTCAACCCCAGCTCCTATAATTCACCCCTCCACTTT. Its protein product is CASSLNPSSYNSPLHF.

The V and J genes are TRBV28 and TRBJ1-5; no definite D call. Germline CDR1 reads MDHEN; CDR2 reads SYDVKM. This CDR3 is built from 14 residues. V gave up 3 bases and J gave up 4 bases, with 10 bases separating them. The CDR3, as DNA: TGTGCCAGCAGTTTTATTGGCGGGAATCAGCCCCAGCATTTT. Its protein is CASSFIGGNQPQHF.

The rearrangement uses TRBV27 and TRBJ1-2; 8 bases fit TRBD1. Germline assignment: CDR1 MNHEY and CDR2 SMNVEV (reference sequence). CDR3 length: 19 residues. J was trimmed by 2 bases and V by 5 bases; bases with no gene match: 19. As DNA, the CDR3 is TGTGCCAGCAGTCCTACCCTGCTGGACAGGGCAACAAGCAACTATGGCTACACCTTC. Amino acids: CASSPTLLDRATSNYGYTF.

The chain joins TRBV10-3 to TRBJ1-2, with unresolved D. The CDR3 sequence is 13 residues long. The germline V gene encodes CDR1 ENHRY and CDR2 SYGVKD. V gave up 5 bases and J gave up 2 bases, with 9 bases separating them. The CDR3 spells CAISPSENYGYTF. The CDR3 DNA reads TGTGCCATCAGTCCCTCTGAGAACTATGGCTACACCTTC.

CDR3 coding DNA: TGTGCCAGCAGCCCCGGGGGAAGGGCCTACGAGCAGTACTTC. This gives the protein CASSPGGRAYEQYF. The genes are TRBV9 and TRBJ2-7, with D perhaps TRBD2 (6 bases). The germline V and J ends were trimmed by 4 bases and 2 bases, with 13 bases remaining between them. Germline V lookup: CDR1 SGDLS, CDR2 YYNGEE. The CDR3 sequence is 14 residues long.

The chain couples TRBV6-6 to TRBJ2-7; 9 bases map to TRBD2. This CDR3 is 16 amino acids long. The V gene end was trimmed by 7 bases and the J gene end by 0 bases; junction bases not matched to a gene: 10. Germline V gene data show CDR1 as MNHNY and CDR2 as SVGAGI (reference sequence). In DNA, the CDR3 is TGTGCCAGCACTACCCTAAGGACTAGCGCCTCCTACGAGCAGTACTTC. Its translation: CASTTLRTSASYEQYF.

The chain is built from TRBV27 and TRBJ2-7; 9 bases map to TRBD1. Germline V lookup: CDR1 MNHEY, CDR2 SMNVEV (reference sequence). The CDR3 consists of 18 residues. V trimming: 4 bases; J trimming: 2 bases; junction bases outside the gene matches: 15. The CDR3 loop is CASSSRDRVGGVPYEQYF. As DNA, the CDR3 is TGTGCCAGCAGTTCCCGGGACAGGGTTGGAGGGGTCCCCTACGAGCAGTACTTC.

The chain combines TRBV30 with TRBJ2-3; 8 nucleotides line up with TRBD1. V gave up 0 bases and J gave up 3 bases; unmatched junction bases: 2. CDR1 and CDR2 from the germline V gene are GTSNPN and SVGIG (reference sequence). The CDR3 sequence is 14 residues long. The CDR3 here is CAWSVGQETDTQYF. CDR3 coding DNA: TGTGCCTGGAGTGTGGGACAGGAGACAGATACGCAGTATTTT. The full variable domain, rest sourced from reference TRBV30 and TRBJ2-3, is SQTIHQWPATLVQPVGSPLSLECTVEGTSNPNLYWYRQAAGRGLQLLFYSVGIGQISSEVPQNLSASRPQDRQFILSSKKLLLSDSGFYLCAWSVGQETDTQYFGPGTRLTVL.

The rearrangement uses TRBV27 and TRBJ1-2; D perhaps matches TRBD1 (5 bases). Germline V gene data show CDR1 as MNHEY and CDR2 as SMNVEV (reference sequence). CDR3 size: 14 residues. Trimming took 3 bases from V and 4 from J, leaving 12 bases between them. CDR3 nucleotide sequence: TGTGCCAGCAGTTTGGCAGGGAACCCCTATGGCTACACCTTC. Encoded protein: CASSLAGNPYGYTF.

V usage is TRBV5-8 and J usage is TRBJ1-5, with a possible D match to TRBD1 (5 bases). Looked up from germline, CDR1 is SGHTS and CDR2 is YDEGEE. This CDR3 contains 14 residues. With 1 base removed from V and 4 bases from J, the gap between germline ends came to 9 bases. The DNA for the CDR3 is TGTGCCAGCAGCTTGTTGACAGCAAATCAGCCCCAGCATTTT. Amino acid sequence: CASSLLTANQPQHF.

The genes are TRBV18 and TRBJ1-2; D is perhaps TRBD1 (5 bases). The CDR3 runs to 13 residues. CDR1 is KGHSH and CDR2 is LQKENI in the germline V gene. Trimming removed 3 bases at V and 3 bases at J, with 8 bases between. CDR3 in DNA: TGTGCCAGCTCACCGGGCAGGGACTATGGCTACACCTTC. Protein sequence: CASSPGRDYGYTF.

The chain combines TRBV2 with TRBJ1-1; D is ambiguous. Deletions cut 4 bases from V and 4 bases from J, with 16 bases between. CDR1 and CDR2 (germline): SNHLY, FYNNEI. The CDR3 length is 15 residues. The CDR3 spells CASSGTSFSSTEAFF. CDR3 nucleotides: TGTGCCAGCAGTGGCACGAGTTTCTCAAGCACTGAAGCTTTCTTT.

This clone has a handful of counts. The genes are TRBV2 and TRBJ2-1; 8 bases are a match to TRBD2. Per germline, CDR1 SNHLY and CDR2 FYNNEI. The CDR3 is made up of 14 amino acids. V gave up 7 bases and J gave up 8 bases; unmatched junction bases: 10. Written as DNA, the CDR3 is TGTGCCAGCAATACGGGGGGGCCTGACTATGAGCAGTTCTTC. Protein: CASNTGGPDYEQFF.